This TCR beta chain was identified in a study of long-term antiretroviral therapy in people with HIV (dated by TCRdb to 2021 to 2024). The study in broad terms: The earliest samples were collected roughly a decade before the 2015 WHO recommendation for immediate ART, at a time when ART was usually postponed until CD4 counts fell. A retrospective serial study tested whether ART initiation and durable HIV suppression were associated with changes in peripheral blood TRB repertoire composition and diversity. A total of 150 to 200 cryopreserved PBMC samples were contributed to the cohort by 30 adults with confirmed HIV infection, with samples collected serially over a mean of roughly six years (range 1-12). Of the roughly 30 participants with HIV, about a dozen were female. Test extractions of a monoclonal T-cell line alongside 30 to 35 polyclonal samples showed no cross-contamination during QIAcube processing. The study at large found these results: Compared with controls, HIV repertoires had narrower CDR3 length ranges, and the network structure pointed to an antigen-experienced repertoire that shifted only slightly toward naive after ART. Inferences about post-ART repertoire changes are limited because no data were available on ART adherence, viral resistance or therapy changes. The samples span the years 2004 to 2017, and the ART regimens used may be less effective than current regimens. Starting ART was linked to a significant rise in TRB diversity, yet even with long-term ART the diversity remained significantly lower than in transplant donor controls. Because pre-ART samples had limited cell numbers, profiling was done on unsorted PBMC rather than on sorted CD4+ and CD8+ T cells. At every time point, the repertoire was dominated by expanded TRB clones first identified before ART initiation, although this dominance fluctuated and, in many PLHIV, declined after ART. Owing to limited PBMC availability, only the TCR beta chain was sequenced, without alpha chain pairing.

Turning to this clone: Its antigen is still unknown. Qualities for individual bases were not recorded, and no much larger clone is one base off.

Sequencing of the TRB variable region was done with the immunoSEQ hsTCRB v3.0 assay at survey level resolution. The target sequencing depth for TRB was roughly 35,000-55,000 T-cell genomes per sample. Pooled TRB libraries were sequenced on an Illumina MiSeq with a v3 150-cycle kit. Concerning the study's data processing: Analysis of repertoires was carried out in R inside a reproducible Nextflow workflow spanning QC, data transformation and analysis. LymphoSeq2, an R package for exploring AIRR-Seq data, was used to implement the custom analyses. A few samples yielding fewer than 5000 total TRB sequences were excluded, leaving 188 analyzed HIV repertoires. Among the roughly 190 retained HIV repertoires, some 60 were collected before ART initiation and roughly 130 were collected after ART initiation. Repertoires were downsampled to 5000 TRB nucleotide sequences, with summary statistics averaged over 100 downsampling iterations. Only TRB sequences with CDR3 regions of at least seven amino acids were retained for analysis. Diversity was assessed using a clonality score derived from Shannon entropy and using the Gini coefficient. In the repertoire networks, any two of the top 5000 CDR3 amino acid sequences were connected whenever the two sequences differed by an edit distance of one. For TRB CDR3 amino acid sequences, antigen specificity groups and MHC restriction were predicted with GLIPH2. To flag known CMV, EBV, HIV or tissue antigen associations, CDR3 amino acid sequences were matched against VDJdb and McPAS-TCR. Pre-ART, post-ART and control groups were compared with Wilcoxon signed-rank tests and Holm-Bonferroni correction. The table comes from immuneACCESS by way of TCRdb, which keeps in-frame sequences with V and J called. Part of the clones is missing from these tables; in studies checked, under half for an unresolved V gene and the rest for unknown reasons. That table is the source of V, J and clone size, and D and trimming were worked out from the DNA. Here the sample has about 39,000 clones; around 85% occur a single time. The ten largest clonotypes hold under 4.5% of the sample.

Inclusion was restricted to participants for whom at least one PBMC sample before ART initiation and at least two post-ART samples were available. Every participant with HIV received treatment in the United States of America. Before DNA extraction, cryopreserved samples of about 0.95-10 million PBMC were thawed and then washed. At the time of the earliest PBMC sample, participants with HIV were aged between roughly 20 and 60 years. PBMC samples from each participant spanned 1-4 timepoints before ART initiation and 2-8 timepoints after ART initiation, with a median of 7 samples. For every participant, serial HIV viral load, CD4+ T-cell count, ART history and demographic data were obtained. Genomic DNA was extracted from unsorted PBMC with a Qiagen kit on a QIAcube, processed in batches of 12 samples. The CDR3 contains 14 residues, cysteine and phenylalanine counted. Only the CDR3 portion is preserved as DNA: 42 bases, with reading frame beginning at the first base. The germline V gene gives CDR1 as KGHSH and CDR2 as LQKENI. A distance of 9 bases separates the germline ends of V and J, which lose 0 bases and 4 bases respectively.

This specimen consisted of unsorted PBMCs, obtained 1.2 years after starting antiretroviral therapy. The TCR originated in a woman between 45 and 65 years old with HIV. In this chain, TRBV18 is recombined with TRBJ1-2, and the D gene may be TRBD1, 5 bases matching. The bases are TGTGCCAGCTCACCACCGACAGAGTCCTATGGCTACACCTTC. This translates into CASSPPTESYGYTF. When the CDR3 is completed using the reference TRBV18 and TRBJ1-2 genes on either side, the full variable domain is NAGVMQNPRHLVRRRGQEARLRCSPMKGHSHVYWYRQLPEEGLKFMVYLQKENIIDESGMPKERFSAEFPKEGPSILRIQQVVRGDSAAYFCASSPPTESYGYTFGSGTRLTVV.